Below, 27 T cell receptor beta chains from the same sample are listed, as sequenced in a study of control samples from healthy donors and cancer patients. Libraries were prepared by immunoSEQ multiplex PCR; TCRdb keeps only in-frame clonotypes and omits some of them. The sample consists of 100,000 to 150,000 clones, 80% to 95% of them appearing once. Sequencing was carried out using blood. These receptors were collected from a man between 35 and 55 years old in good health.

This sequence joins TRBV9 and TRBJ1-3, with D possibly TRBD1 on 5 matching bases. The CDR3 is made up of 17 amino acids. Germline V lookup: CDR1 SGDLS, CDR2 YYNGEE. V was trimmed by 0 bases and J by 0 bases, leaving 13 bases between them. Here the CDR3 DNA reads TGTGCCAGCAGCGTAGTAGGAGACAGACTCTCTGGAAACACCATATATTTT. Translation: CASSVVGDRLSGNTIYF.

The chain has TRBV10-3 and TRBJ2-3; possibly TRBD2 for D (7 bases). Trimming cost V 2 bases and J 1 base, with 10 bases left between them. Germline V gene data show CDR1 as ENHRY and CDR2 as SYGVKD. This CDR3 region has 15 residues. CDR3 protein: CAISEPGGRTDTQYF. In DNA form, the CDR3 reads TGTGCCATCAGTGAGCCGGGGGGCCGCACAGATACGCAGTATTTT.

The CDR3 region has the DNA TGCAGTGCTTATAGCGGGGTCGAGCAGTACTTC. Translating gives CSAYSGVEQYF. V gene TRBV20-1 combines with J gene TRBJ2-7; 8 bases agree with TRBD2. The CDR3 covers 11 residues. V was pared by 5 bases and J by 6 bases, with 3 bases of the junction left unmatched. Germline-derived CDR1 and CDR2 are DFQATT and SNEGSKA (reference sequence).

The chain employs TRBV7-3 and TRBJ2-1, with 9 bases fitting TRBD2. The CDR3 totals 16 residues. The junction had 11 bases not matched to a gene; V was cut back by 2 bases and J by 9 bases. CDR1 and CDR2 from the germline V gene are SGHTA and FQGTGA. DNA for the CDR3: TGTGCCAGCAGCTTACTGTGGGCGGGGGGGCCCGGTGAGCAGTTCTTC. It yields the protein CASSLLWAGGPGEQFF.

This sequence joins TRBV29-1 and TRBJ1-1, with TRBD1 as a possible D gene (5 bases). The CDR3 runs to 13 residues. CDR1 and CDR2 (germline): SQVTM, ANQGSEA. V was pared by 4 bases and J by 4 bases, with 13 bases between. CDR3: CSVVGAGGTEAFF. CDR3 nucleotides: TGCAGCGTTGTAGGGGCGGGAGGCACTGAAGCTTTCTTT.

This chain joins TRBV3-1 (or the pseudogene TRBV3-2) and TRBJ2-3; 7 positions match TRBD1. From germline, CDR1 is LGHDT and CDR2 YNNKEL (reference sequence). V lost 1 base to trimming and J lost 6 bases; unmatched junction nucleotides: 7. This CDR3 region has 15 residues. The CDR3 bases are TGTGCCAGCAGCCAAGTGAGACAGGGCCACGATACGCAGTATTTT. It specifies CASSQVRQGHDTQYF.

This chain joins TRBV14 and TRBJ2-5; D not certain. Trimming took 3 bases from V and 4 from J, leaving 9 bases between them. CDR3 length: 13 amino acids. Germline loops: CDR1 SGHDN, CDR2 FVKESK. CDR3 bases: TGTGCCAGCAGCCAGGGAAGCTTAGAGACCCAGTACTTC. Its translation is CASSQGSLETQYF.

This chain joins TRBV5-1 and TRBJ1-2; TRBD1 agrees at 7 bases. J was trimmed by 3 bases and V by 1 base; bases with no gene match: 3. CDR3 length: 14 residues. Germline V CDR1 and CDR2: SGHRS, YFSETQ. CDR3 sequence: CASSLIGQDYGYTF. The DNA for the CDR3 is TGCGCCAGCAGCTTGATCGGACAGGACTATGGCTACACCTTC.

The chain is built from TRBV7-2 and TRBJ1-1; D not resolved. Germline V lookup: CDR1 SGHTA, CDR2 FQGNSA. This CDR3 contains 13 residues. V lost 5 bases and J 4 bases, leaving 11 bases between the germline ends. DNA of the CDR3: TGTGCCAGCAGCATCTTGGTTGGCACTGAAGCTTTCTTT. Its translation is CASSILVGTEAFF. The full variable domain, with the rest looked up from reference TRBV7-2 and TRBJ1-1, is GAGVSQSPSNKVTEKGKDVELRCDPISGHTALYWYRQSLGQGLEFLIYFQGNSAPDKSGLPSDRFSAERTGGSVSTLTIQRTQQEDSAVYLCASSILVGTEAFFGQGTRLTVV.

CDR3 in amino acids: CASSQVGTSGGTQYF. DNA for the CDR3: TGCGCCAGCAGCCAAGTCGGGACTAGCGGGGGTACGCAGTATTTT. This chain uses TRBV4-1 with TRBJ2-3, with TRBD2 matching over 14 bases. Germline-derived CDR1 and CDR2 are MGHRA and YSYEKL. Trimming removed 1 base from V and 8 bases from J; junction bases left unmatched: 2. This CDR3 is built from 15 residues.

This rearrangement joins TRBV5-1 to TRBJ2-2; D is ambiguous. V was shortened by 0 bases and J by 0 bases, with 12 bases between the two germline ends. Germline V gene sequence: CDR1 SGHRS, CDR2 YFSETQ. The CDR3 totals 17 residues. The CDR3 DNA is TGCGCCAGCAGCTTGGCGTCCAGCCTCGCGAACACCGGGGAGCTGTTTTTT. Translated: CASSLASSLANTGELFF.

The chain links TRBV5-1 to TRBJ2-7, with 7 bases matching TRBD2. In germline, CDR1 is SGHRS, CDR2 YFSETQ. The junction had 4 bases not matched to a gene; V was cut back by 1 base and J by 3 bases. This CDR3 has 14 amino acids. The CDR3 DNA sequence: TGCGCCAGCAGCTTGATGGGAGGGGTCTACGAGCAGTACTTC. Amino acid sequence: CASSLMGGVYEQYF. Based on the CDR3 plus reference TRBV5-1 and TRBJ2-7, the full variable domain is KAGVTQTPRYLIKTRGQQVTLSCSPISGHRSVSWYQQTPGQGLQFLFEYFSETQRNKGNFPGRFSGRQFSNSRSEMNVSTLELGDSALYLCASSLMGGVYEQYFGPGTRLTVT.

The chain couples TRBV18 to TRBJ2-7; D remains ambiguous. The CDR3 extends over 12 amino acids. Germline lookup yields CDR1 KGHSH and CDR2 LQKENI. Between the trimmed V and J ends, which lost 6 bases and 1 base, there was a span of 7 bases. The CDR3 bases are TGTGCCAGCTCGAGCGTGTCCTACGAGCAGTACTTC. This encodes CASSSVSYEQYF. Supplemented by reference TRBV18 and TRBJ2-7, the full variable domain reads NAGVMQNPRHLVRRRGQEARLRCSPMKGHSHVYWYRQLPEEGLKFMVYLQKENIIDESGMPKERFSAEFPKEGPSILRIQQVVRGDSAAYFCASSSVSYEQYFGPGTRLTVT.

This chain connects TRBV9 to TRBJ2-1; TRBD2 aligns across 8 bases. Germline trimming cut 2 bases from V and 4 bases from J; bases unmatched to any gene: 5. The CDR3 consists of 15 residues. Looked up from germline, CDR1 is SGDLS and CDR2 is YYNGEE. CDR3 sequence reads: CASSVSSGGYNEQFF. CDR3 DNA sequence: TGTGCCAGCAGCGTGTCCAGCGGGGGTTACAATGAGCAGTTCTTC.

Written as DNA, the CDR3 is TGCGCCAGCAGCCAAGACCCCAGACTAGCGGGGGGACCACAAGAGACCCAGTACTTC. Translation: CASSQDPRLAGGPQETQYF. The chain couples TRBV4-1 to TRBJ2-5; the match to TRBD2 covers 13 bases. CDR1 and CDR2 from the germline V gene are MGHRA and YSYEKL. There are 19 residues in the CDR3. V dropped 0 bases and J dropped 2; count of bases not matched to a gene: 9.

This clone appeared once. A much bigger clone sits one base away, suggesting this may be a read error. J is TRBJ2-7 and V is TRBV6-1; no firm D call. The CDR3 totals 13 residues. CDR1 and CDR2 (germline): MNHNS, SASEGT. CDR3 protein: CASSEAGIYGQYF. DNA of the CDR3: TGTGCCAGCAGTGAAGCGGGAATCTACGGGCAGTACTTC.

This sequence joins TRBV5-1 and TRBJ1-1; 9 positions match TRBD1. Trimming at V came to 2 bases and at J to 4 bases, leaving 6 bases not matched to a gene. Germline V gene sequence: CDR1 SGHRS, CDR2 YFSETQ. The CDR3 runs to 15 residues. The CDR3 here is CASSFTGGRGTEAFF. DNA of the CDR3: TGCGCCAGCAGCTTTACAGGGGGCCGTGGCACTGAAGCTTTCTTT.

The chain joins TRBV19 to TRBJ2-7; D is uncertain. The CDR3 runs 13 residues. The germline V gene encodes CDR1 LNHDA and CDR2 SQIVND (reference sequence). The V gene lost 5 bases and the J gene lost 1 base, with 9 bases spanning the gap. The CDR3 reads CASSFSPSYEQYF. The CDR3, as DNA: TGTGCCAGTAGTTTCTCCCCGTCCTACGAGCAGTACTTC.

This rearrangement joins TRBV4-2 to TRBJ2-7; 10 bases match TRBD2. This CDR3 contains 16 residues. Trimming took 1 base from V and 2 from J; bases not matched to a gene: 5. Germline V gene data show CDR1 as LGHNA and CDR2 as YNFKEQ. The CDR3 sequence is CASSQGAGGAAYEQYF. CDR3 DNA: TGTGCCAGCAGCCAAGGAGCGGGGGGGGCGGCCTACGAGCAGTACTTC.

On this clone itself: This sample includes further DNA sequences coding for the same CDR3. V is TRBV4-1 and J is TRBJ2-7; D not certain. The V end lost 0 bases, the J end lost 6 bases, and 6 bases lay between the germline ends. The CDR3 contains 12 residues. Germline CDR1 is MGHRA and CDR2 is YSYEKL. CDR3 protein: CASSQDRVEQYF. The CDR3 bases are TGCGCCAGCAGCCAAGATCGGGTCGAGCAGTACTTC.

This rearrangement joins TRBV11-2 to TRBJ1-1; D is undetermined. This CDR3 region has 14 residues. Germline assignment: CDR1 SGHAT and CDR2 FQNNGV. Trimming cost V 4 bases and J 1 base, with 10 bases left between them. CDR3 in amino acids: CASSSWRQNTEAFF. The CDR3 DNA reads TGTGCCAGCAGCTCCTGGAGGCAGAACACTGAAGCTTTCTTT. Together with reference TRBV11-2 and TRBJ1-1, the CDR3 gives the full variable domain: EAGVAQSPRYKIIEKRQSVAFWCNPISGHATLYWYQQILGQGPKLLIQFQNNGVVDDSQLPKDRFSAERLKGVDSTLKIQPAKLEDSAVYLCASSSWRQNTEAFFGQGTRLTVV.

This clone was counted a single time. The chain is built from TRBV3-1 (or the pseudogene TRBV3-2) and TRBJ2-1, with 9 nucleotides matching TRBD1. The germline V gene has CDR1 LGHDT and CDR2 YNNKEL (reference sequence). This CDR3 is built from 16 residues. V lost 3 bases and J lost 7; bases outside the gene matches: 10. The CDR3 protein is CASSHRRDRVWNEQFF. In DNA, the CDR3 is TGTGCCAGCAGCCACCGCCGGGACAGGGTTTGGAATGAGCAGTTCTTC.

This chain uses TRBV5-1 with TRBJ1-5; the D is unclear. CDR1 is SGHRS, CDR2 YFSETQ, per germline. This CDR3 has 13 amino acids. The V end was cut by 0 bases, the J end by 7 bases, with 8 bases between. Here the CDR3 DNA reads TGCGCCAGCAGCTTGGATGGGATCCAGCCCCAGCATTTT. Translation: CASSLDGIQPQHF.

The CDR3 reads CASSLWTGSITEAFF. For the CDR3, the DNA is TGTGCCAGCAGTTTATGGACAGGGTCCATCACTGAAGCTTTCTTT. The chain joins TRBV28 to TRBJ1-1; 7 bases line up with TRBD1. Germline V gives CDR1 MDHEN, CDR2 SYDVKM. The trim removed 0 bases at V and 4 bases at J, leaving 5 bases unmatched. CDR3 length: 15 amino acids.

V usage is TRBV27 and J usage is TRBJ2-2; TRBD2 matches at 13 bases. The ends lost 5 bases at V and 7 bases at J; junction bases unmatched: 10. The germline gives CDR1 MNHEY, CDR2 SMNVEV (reference sequence). The CDR3 length is 17 residues. CDR3 coding DNA: TGTGCCAGCAGTCCTCGGACTAGCGGGGGCAAGGGCGGGGAGCTGTTTTTT. Protein: CASSPRTSGGKGGELFF.

The gene calls are TRBV4-1 and TRBJ2-5; perhaps TRBD2 as D (7 bases). There are 14 residues in the CDR3. Per the germline V gene, CDR1 is MGHRA and CDR2 is YSYEKL. The V and J ends lost 4 bases and 2 bases respectively, with 11 bases between them. CDR3 protein: CASSRTAGQETQYF. CDR3 DNA sequence: TGCGCCAGCAGCCGGACAGCGGGGCAAGAGACCCAGTACTTC.

This sequence joins TRBV29-1 and TRBJ1-5; 7 bases are shared with TRBD1. The CDR3 contains 15 residues. J lost 5 bases, V lost 5 bases, and 12 bases had no gene match. Germline V gives CDR1 SQVTM, CDR2 ANQGSEA. CDR3 residues: CSVQMTGSGDQPQHF. Here the CDR3 DNA reads TGCAGCGTTCAAATGACAGGGTCCGGGGATCAGCCCCAGCATTTT.